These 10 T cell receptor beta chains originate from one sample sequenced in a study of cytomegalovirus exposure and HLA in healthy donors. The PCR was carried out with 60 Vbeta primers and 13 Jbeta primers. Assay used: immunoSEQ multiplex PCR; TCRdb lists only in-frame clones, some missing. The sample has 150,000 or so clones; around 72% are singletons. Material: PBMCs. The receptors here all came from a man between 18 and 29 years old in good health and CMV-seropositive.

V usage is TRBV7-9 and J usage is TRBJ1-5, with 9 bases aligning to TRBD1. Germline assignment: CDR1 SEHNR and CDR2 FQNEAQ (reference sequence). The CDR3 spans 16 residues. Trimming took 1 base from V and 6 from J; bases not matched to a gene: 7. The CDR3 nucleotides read TGTGCCAGCAGCTTAGGTTTGGGACAGGGCTCTCAGCCCCAGCATTTT. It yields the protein CASSLGLGQGSQPQHF.

The CDR3 DNA sequence: TGTGCCAGCAGCCGCGGGGGCTCCTACGAGCAGTACTTC. It specifies CASSRGGSYEQYF. The chain is built from TRBV6-6 and TRBJ2-7; 7 bases are a match to TRBD2. The V gene end was trimmed by 6 bases and the J gene end by 0 bases; junction bases not matched to a gene: 2. Germline V lookup: CDR1 MNHNY, CDR2 SVGAGI (reference sequence). The CDR3 consists of 13 residues.

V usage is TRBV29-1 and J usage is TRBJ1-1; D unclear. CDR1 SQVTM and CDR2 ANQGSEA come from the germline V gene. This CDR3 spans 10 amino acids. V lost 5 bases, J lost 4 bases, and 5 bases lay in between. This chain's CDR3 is CSVQITEAFF. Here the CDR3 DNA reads TGCAGCGTTCAGATCACTGAAGCTTTCTTT. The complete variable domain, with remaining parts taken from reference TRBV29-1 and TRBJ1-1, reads SAVISQKPSRDICQRGTSLTIQCQVDSQVTMMFWYRQQPGQSLTLIATANQGSEATYESGFVIDKFPISRPNLTFSTLTVSNMSPEDSSIYLCSVQITEAFFGQGTRLTVV.

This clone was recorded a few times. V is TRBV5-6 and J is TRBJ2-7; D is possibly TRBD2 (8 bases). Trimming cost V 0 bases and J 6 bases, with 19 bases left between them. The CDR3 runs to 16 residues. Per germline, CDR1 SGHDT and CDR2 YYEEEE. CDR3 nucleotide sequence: TGTGCCAGCAGCTTGGGGATAGCGGGACAGTTCTCCGAGCAGTACTTC. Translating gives CASSLGIAGQFSEQYF.

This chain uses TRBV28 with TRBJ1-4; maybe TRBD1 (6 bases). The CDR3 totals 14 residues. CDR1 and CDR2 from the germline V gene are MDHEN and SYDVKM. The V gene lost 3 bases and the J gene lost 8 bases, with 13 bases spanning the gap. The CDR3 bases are TGTGCCAGCAGTTTTATCGGGGGGCGCGAAAAACTGTTTTTT. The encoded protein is CASSFIGGREKLFF. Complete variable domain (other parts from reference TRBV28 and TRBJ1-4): DVKVTQSSRYLVKRTGEKVFLECVQDMDHENMFWYRQDPGLGLRLIYFSYDVKMKEKGDIPEGYSVSREKKERFSLILESASTNQTSMYLCASSFIGGREKLFFGSGTQLSVL.

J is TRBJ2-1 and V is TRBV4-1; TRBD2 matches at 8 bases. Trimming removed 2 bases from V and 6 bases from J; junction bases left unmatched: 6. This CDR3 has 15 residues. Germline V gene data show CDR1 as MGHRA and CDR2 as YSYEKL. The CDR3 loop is CASSQPGLAPNEQFF. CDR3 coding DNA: TGCGCCAGCAGCCAACCAGGACTAGCTCCCAATGAGCAGTTCTTC.

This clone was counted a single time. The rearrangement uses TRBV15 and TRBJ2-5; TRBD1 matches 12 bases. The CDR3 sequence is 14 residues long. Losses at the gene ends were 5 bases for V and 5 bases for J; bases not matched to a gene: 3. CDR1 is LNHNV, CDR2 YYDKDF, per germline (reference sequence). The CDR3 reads CATSGTGGKETQYF. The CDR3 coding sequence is TGTGCCACCAGCGGGACAGGGGGCAAGGAGACCCAGTACTTC. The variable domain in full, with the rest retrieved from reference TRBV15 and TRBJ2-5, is DAMVIQNPRYQVTQFGKPVTLSCSQTLNHNVMYWYQQKSSQAPKLLFHYYDKDFNNEADTPDNFQSRRPNTSFCFLDIRSPGLGDTAMYLCATSGTGGKETQYFGPGTRLLVL.

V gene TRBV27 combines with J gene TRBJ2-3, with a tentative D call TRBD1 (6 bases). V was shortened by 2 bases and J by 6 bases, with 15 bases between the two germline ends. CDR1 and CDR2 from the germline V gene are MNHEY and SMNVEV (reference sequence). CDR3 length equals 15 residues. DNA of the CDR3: TGTGCCAGCAGTTTACAGACCGGACAGACGGATACGCAGTATTTT. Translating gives CASSLQTGQTDTQYF.

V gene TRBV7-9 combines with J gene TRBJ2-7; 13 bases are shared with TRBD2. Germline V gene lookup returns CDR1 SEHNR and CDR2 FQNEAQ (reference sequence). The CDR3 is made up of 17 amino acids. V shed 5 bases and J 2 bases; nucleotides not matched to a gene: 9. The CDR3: CASSRGLAGELPYEQYF. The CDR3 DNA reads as TGTGCCAGCAGCCGTGGACTAGCGGGAGAACTCCCCTACGAGCAGTACTTC.

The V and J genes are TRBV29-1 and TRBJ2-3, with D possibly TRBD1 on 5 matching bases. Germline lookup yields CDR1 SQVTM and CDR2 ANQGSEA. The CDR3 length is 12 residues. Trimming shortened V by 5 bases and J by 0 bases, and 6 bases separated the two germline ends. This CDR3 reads CSVRQSTDTQYF. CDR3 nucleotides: TGCAGCGTTCGACAGAGCACAGATACGCAGTATTTT.